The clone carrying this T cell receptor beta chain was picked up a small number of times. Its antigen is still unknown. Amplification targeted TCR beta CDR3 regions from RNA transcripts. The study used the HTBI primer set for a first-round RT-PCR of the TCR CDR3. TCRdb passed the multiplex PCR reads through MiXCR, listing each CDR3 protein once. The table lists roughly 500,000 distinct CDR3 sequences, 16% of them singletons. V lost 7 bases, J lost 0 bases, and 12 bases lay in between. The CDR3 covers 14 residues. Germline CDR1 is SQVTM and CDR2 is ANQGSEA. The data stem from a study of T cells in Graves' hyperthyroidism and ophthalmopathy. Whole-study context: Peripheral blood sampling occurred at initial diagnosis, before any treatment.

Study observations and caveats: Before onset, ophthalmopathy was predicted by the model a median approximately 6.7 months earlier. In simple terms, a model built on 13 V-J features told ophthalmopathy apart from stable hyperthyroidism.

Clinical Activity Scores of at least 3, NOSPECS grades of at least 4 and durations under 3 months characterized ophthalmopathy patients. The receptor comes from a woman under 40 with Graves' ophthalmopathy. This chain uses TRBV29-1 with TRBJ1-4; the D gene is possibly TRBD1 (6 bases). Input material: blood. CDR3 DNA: TGCAGCGGGACAGCCGGTGCAACTAATGAAAAACTGTTTTTT. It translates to CSGTAGATNEKLFF.